The next 26 T cell receptor beta chains were all read from a single sample in a study of patients and donors after allogeneic stem cell transplantation. TCRdb recomputed calls from the RT-PCR reads with MiXCR, one row per CDR3 protein. This table holds about a million distinct CDR3 sequences, roughly 18% found once. The sample comprised blood, either unsorted or a sorted T cell fraction (not recorded which). These receptors originate from a human donor who was either an allogeneic HSCT recipient or a stem cell or donor lymphocyte infusion donor (not recorded which). It is not recorded whose cells these are; they may come from a transplant donor.

This clonotype was seen a few times. V usage is TRBV7-9 and J usage is TRBJ2-7; no clear D. The CDR3 is 13 residues long. Germline-derived CDR1 and CDR2 are SEHNR and FQNEAQ (reference sequence). V dropped 4 bases and J dropped 7 bases, with 14 bases sitting between them. CDR3: CASSSSESWEQYF. The CDR3 DNA reads as TGTGCCAGCAGCTCGTCGGAGTCCTGGGAGCAGTACTTC.

The chain uses TRBV20-1 and TRBJ2-1; D perhaps matches TRBD1 (6 bases). Trimming shortened V by 3 bases and J by 10 bases, and 19 bases separated the two germline ends. The germline V gene encodes CDR1 DFQATT and CDR2 SNEGSKA (reference sequence). CDR3 length equals 14 residues. The DNA for the CDR3 is TGCAGTGCTAGTTCAGGGGCCCGCCCGGGGGAGCAGTTCTTC. Translation gives CSASSGARPGEQFF.

The chain combines TRBV7-9 with TRBJ2-3; TRBD1 matches at 7 bases. J lost 0 bases, V lost 4 bases, and 7 bases had no gene match. The germline V gene encodes CDR1 SEHNR and CDR2 FQNEAQ (reference sequence). The CDR3 runs 16 residues. The CDR3 spells CASSYRTGLSTDTQYF. CDR3 bases: TGTGCCAGCAGCTACCGGACAGGTCTTAGCACAGATACGCAGTATTTT.

There are a few counts of this clonotype. The V gene is TRBV29-1, the J gene TRBJ1-2; D is undetermined. Trimming pared 3 bases from V and 2 bases from J, leaving 10 bases between. CDR3 length equals 13 residues. The germline CDR1 and CDR2 sequences are SQVTM and ANQGSEA. CDR3 DNA: TGCAGCGTTGAGGTCAGCTTAAACTATGGCTACACCTTC. It is translated as CSVEVSLNYGYTF. The entire variable domain, with the rest obtained from reference TRBV29-1 and TRBJ1-2, is as follows: SAVISQKPSRDICQRGTSLTIQCQVDSQVTMMFWYRQQPGQSLTLIATANQGSEATYESGFVIDKFPISRPNLTFSTLTVSNMSPEDSSIYLCSVEVSLNYGYTFGSGTRLTVV.

This clonotype was found a few times. The chain couples TRBV10-3 to TRBJ2-5; 11 bases align to TRBD2. CDR3 length: 15 residues. V shed 3 bases, J shed 6 bases, and the junction held 6 bases outside the gene matches. CDR1 is ENHRY, CDR2 SYGVKD, per germline. The CDR3, as DNA: TGTGCCATCAGTGACCGTCTAGCGGGAGGTCAGACCCAGTACTTC. Amino acids: CAISDRLAGGQTQYF.

The chain couples TRBV5-8 to TRBJ1-5; D gene ambiguous. The germline V and J ends were trimmed by 2 bases and 2 bases, with 17 bases remaining between them. The germline V gene encodes CDR1 SGHTS and CDR2 YDEGEE. This CDR3 region has 17 residues. In DNA form, the CDR3 reads TGTGCCAGCAGCTTTTTGGAAGGGCCCCTGGGCAATCAGCCCCAGCATTTT. The encoded protein is CASSFLEGPLGNQPQHF. The full variable domain, rest sourced from reference TRBV5-8 and TRBJ1-5, is EAGVTQSPTHLIKTRGQQATLRCSPISGHTSVYWYQQALGLGLQFLLWYDEGEERNRGNFPPRFSGRQFPNYSSELNVNALELEDSALYLCASSFLEGPLGNQPQHFGDGTRLSIL.

The chain couples TRBV7-6 to TRBJ1-1; D is ambiguous. The CDR3 contains 16 residues. Germline V lookup: CDR1 SGHVS, CDR2 FNYEAQ. V dropped 7 bases and J dropped 10 bases, with 28 bases sitting between them. The CDR3 DNA is TGTGCCAGCACGCTCTCGGAACGGGCCCATGCTCCACCAGCTTTCTTT. It is translated as CASTLSERAHAPPAFF.

The V gene is TRBV24-1, the J gene TRBJ1-2, with unresolved D. V gave up 0 bases and J gave up 8 bases, with 15 bases separating them. The germline CDR1 and CDR2 sequences are KGHDR and SFDVKD. CDR3 length: 15 amino acids. CDR3 loop: CATSDLGPRLRGYTF. CDR3 DNA: TGTGCCACCAGTGATTTGGGACCGCGCTTGCGAGGCTACACCTTC.

The chain joins TRBV24-1 to TRBJ2-2, with unresolved D. CDR3 length equals 15 residues. V gave up 4 bases and J gave up 6 bases, with 14 bases separating them. Germline-derived CDR1 and CDR2 are KGHDR and SFDVKD. CDR3 protein: CATSEPLGLAGELFF. The CDR3 nucleotides are TGTGCCACCAGTGAACCTCTAGGTTTGGCCGGGGAGCTGTTTTTT.

This clonotype was detected only a few times. The chain employs TRBV4-2 and TRBJ1-5; D perhaps matches TRBD1 (6 bases). V lost 0 bases to trimming and J lost 4 bases, with 16 bases between them. There are 17 residues in the CDR3. Germline V gene sequence: CDR1 LGHNA, CDR2 YNFKEQ. CDR3 in DNA: TGTGCCAGCAGCCAAGATGGCGGGGGGCGCGGGAATCAGCCCCAGCATTTT. It encodes CASSQDGGGRGNQPQHF.

This clonotype has a count of ten or more. The V and J genes are TRBV20-1 and TRBJ1-3; possible D gene TRBD1, 5 bases. The CDR3 covers 13 residues. V was pared by 5 bases and J by 4 bases, with 12 bases between. Per germline, CDR1 DFQATT and CDR2 SNEGSKA (reference sequence). The CDR3 DNA follows: TGCAGTGCTGGCGGGGGAGCCGGAAACACCATATATTTT. Translated, it gives CSAGGGAGNTIYF.

This clonotype was seen a few times. The chain is built from TRBV4-3 and TRBJ2-7, with TRBD1 matching over 7 bases. Germline-derived CDR1 and CDR2 are LGHNA and YSLEER. CDR3 size: 15 residues. With 4 bases clipped from V and 1 base from J, the junction kept 7 bases outside the gene matches. The CDR3 bases are TGCGCCAGCAGCCCCCGGGACAGTACTTCCTACGAGCAGTACTTC. Translation: CASSPRDSTSYEQYF.

This chain connects TRBV11-1 to TRBJ2-7; D remains unclear. V was cut by 1 base and J by 3 bases, with 16 bases left in between. CDR1 and CDR2 (germline): SGHAT, FQDESV (reference sequence). CDR3 size: 16 residues. In nucleotides, the CDR3 is TGTGCCAGCAGCTTAGGACGCGTGGGATCAGGCTACGAGCAGTACTTC. It translates to CASSLGRVGSGYEQYF. The full variable domain, with the rest looked up from reference TRBV11-1 and TRBJ2-7, is EAEVAQSPRYKITEKSQAVAFWCDPISGHATLYWYRQILGQGPELLVQFQDESVVDDSQLPKDRFSAERLKGVDSTLKIQPAELGDSAMYLCASSLGRVGSGYEQYFGPGTRLTVT.

The chain recombines TRBV3-1 with TRBJ2-7; the match to TRBD2 covers 8 bases. J gave up 4 bases and V 4 bases, and 12 bases lay outside the gene matches. This CDR3 is 16 amino acids long. From germline, CDR1 is LGHDT and CDR2 YNNKEL (reference sequence). CDR3 residues: CASSPTGAGGKYEQYF. The CDR3 nucleotides are TGTGCCAGCAGCCCTACGGGCGCGGGGGGAAAGTACGAGCAGTACTTC.

The table lists this clonotype with a few counts. This chain uses TRBV7-9 with TRBJ2-7, with 8 nucleotides matching TRBD1. Germline values: CDR1 SEHNR, CDR2 FQNEAQ (reference sequence). The V gene end was trimmed by 4 bases and the J gene end by 2 bases; junction bases not matched to a gene: 7. This CDR3 is built from 15 residues. CDR3 residues: CASSSEPGQAYEQYF. CDR3 coding DNA: TGTGCCAGCAGCTCGGAACCGGGACAGGCCTACGAGCAGTACTTC.

The table lists this clonotype with a few counts. The chain uses TRBV29-1 and TRBJ2-5, with D tentatively TRBD2 (6 bases). There are 13 residues in the CDR3. V was clipped by 4 bases and J by 1 base, with 10 bases between them. CDR1 and CDR2 from the germline V gene are SQVTM and ANQGSEA. This CDR3 is CSVARGLQETQYF. The CDR3, as DNA: TGCAGCGTTGCTAGGGGACTCCAAGAGACCCAGTACTTC.

The chain couples TRBV3-1 to TRBJ2-5; 7 nucleotides agree with TRBD1. CDR3 size: 15 residues. CDR1 LGHDT and CDR2 YNNKEL come from the germline V gene (reference sequence). J lost 4 bases, V lost 4 bases, and 9 bases had no gene match. CDR3 region: CASSLRDRVVETQYF. CDR3 sequence (DNA): TGTGCCAGCAGCCTACGAGACAGGGTAGTAGAGACCCAGTACTTC.

This chain connects TRBV10-3 to TRBJ2-1; D remains unclear. Germline lookup yields CDR1 ENHRY and CDR2 SYGVKD. V lost 2 bases, J lost 5 bases, and 7 bases lay in between. This CDR3 region has 13 residues. The CDR3 bases are TGTGCCATCAGTGAGGAGACGAACAATGAGCAGTTCTTC. Protein sequence: CAISEETNNEQFF.

The chain is built from TRBV15 and TRBJ1-3, with TRBD1 matching 9 bases. The trim removed 1 base at V and 2 bases at J, leaving 6 bases unmatched. This CDR3 region has 17 residues. Per germline, CDR1 LNHNV and CDR2 YYDKDF (reference sequence). The CDR3 sequence is CATSRADRGWTGNTIYF. The CDR3 DNA sequence: TGTGCCACCAGCAGAGCTGACAGGGGGTGGACTGGAAACACCATATATTTT.

The CDR3 is CSVVVSGSIEQYF. DNA for the CDR3: TGCAGCGTTGTAGTTTCGGGCTCGATCGAGCAGTACTTC. The genes are TRBV29-1 and TRBJ2-7; no definite D call. Trimming pared 4 bases from V and 6 bases from J, leaving 16 bases between. This CDR3 contains 13 residues. The V gene's germline CDR1 is SQVTM and CDR2 ANQGSEA.

The chain recombines TRBV7-9 with TRBJ2-7, with unresolved D. This CDR3 is 13 amino acids long. Between the trimmed V and J ends, which lost 6 bases and 6 bases, there was a span of 15 bases. CDR1 is SEHNR and CDR2 is FQNEAQ in the germline V gene (reference sequence). CDR3 in amino acids: CASRSKGVGEQYF. CDR3 DNA sequence: TGTGCCAGCAGGTCCAAGGGTGTGGGCGAGCAGTACTTC. Complete variable domain (other parts from reference TRBV7-9 and TRBJ2-7): DTGVSQNPRHKITKRGQNVTFRCDPISEHNRLYWYRQTLGQGPEFLTYFQNEAQLEKSRLLSDRFSAERPKGSFSTLEIQRTEQGDSAMYLCASRSKGVGEQYFGPGTRLTVT.

The chain uses TRBV20-1 and TRBJ2-2; 7 bases match TRBD1. The CDR3 totals 15 residues. The germline V gene has CDR1 DFQATT and CDR2 SNEGSKA (reference sequence). The J segment lost 0 bases and the V segment lost 6 bases, leaving 7 bases of the junction unmatched. The CDR3 sequence is CSAPPQGSNTGELFF. CDR3 DNA sequence: TGCAGTGCGCCGCCACAGGGGTCGAACACCGGGGAGCTGTTTTTT.

The V gene is TRBV2, the J gene TRBJ1-1, with D uncertain. CDR1 and CDR2 (germline): SNHLY, FYNNEI. The V end was cut by 4 bases, the J end by 11 bases, with 17 bases between. The CDR3 totals 13 residues. For the CDR3, the DNA is TGTGCCAGCAGTGCGGGAAGGCGGTCTTACGCTTTCTTT. It is translated as CASSAGRRSYAFF.

The chain recombines TRBV14 with TRBJ1-4; D gene unclear. The CDR3 length is 12 residues. The germline V gene has CDR1 SGHDN and CDR2 FVKESK. V lost 1 base to trimming and J lost 11 bases, with 8 bases between them. This CDR3 is CASSQVDGKLFF. The CDR3 DNA follows: TGTGCCAGCAGCCAAGTTGACGGGAAACTGTTTTTT.

This chain links TRBV5-1 with TRBJ1-1; no clear D gene. Trimming left V 0 bases short and J 7 bases short, with 13 bases between. The CDR3 extends over 14 amino acids. The germline gives CDR1 SGHRS, CDR2 YFSETQ. The CDR3 region is CASSLARGPDEAFF. DNA for the CDR3: TGCGCCAGCAGCTTGGCGCGGGGTCCGGATGAAGCTTTCTTT.

The chain recombines TRBV6-1 with TRBJ1-1; the D gene is possibly TRBD1 (6 bases). There are 14 residues in the CDR3. Germline V gives CDR1 MNHNS, CDR2 SASEGT. V shed 7 bases and J shed 4 bases, with 16 bases lying between them. As DNA, the CDR3 is TGTGCCAGCACTTTGGGCCAAGGGGGCACTGAAGCTTTCTTT. Translated, it gives CASTLGQGGTEAFF.